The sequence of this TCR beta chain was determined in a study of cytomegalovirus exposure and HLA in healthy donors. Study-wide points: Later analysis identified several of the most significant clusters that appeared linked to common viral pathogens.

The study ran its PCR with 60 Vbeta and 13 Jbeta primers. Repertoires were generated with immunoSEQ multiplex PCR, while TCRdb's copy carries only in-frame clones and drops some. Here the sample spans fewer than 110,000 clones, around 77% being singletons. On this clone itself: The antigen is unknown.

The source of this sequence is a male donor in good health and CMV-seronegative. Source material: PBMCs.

The CDR3 nucleotides are TGTGCCAGCAGCTTAGGGGTTGGTTCAGGGAATTACGAGCAGTACTTC. Its translation: CASSLGVGSGNYEQYF. V and J are TRBV7-8 and TRBJ2-7, with TRBD1 as a possible D gene (5 bases). Germline-derived CDR1 and CDR2 are SGHVS and FQNEAQ. V lost 1 base, J lost 4 bases, and 17 bases lay in between. The CDR3 totals 16 residues.